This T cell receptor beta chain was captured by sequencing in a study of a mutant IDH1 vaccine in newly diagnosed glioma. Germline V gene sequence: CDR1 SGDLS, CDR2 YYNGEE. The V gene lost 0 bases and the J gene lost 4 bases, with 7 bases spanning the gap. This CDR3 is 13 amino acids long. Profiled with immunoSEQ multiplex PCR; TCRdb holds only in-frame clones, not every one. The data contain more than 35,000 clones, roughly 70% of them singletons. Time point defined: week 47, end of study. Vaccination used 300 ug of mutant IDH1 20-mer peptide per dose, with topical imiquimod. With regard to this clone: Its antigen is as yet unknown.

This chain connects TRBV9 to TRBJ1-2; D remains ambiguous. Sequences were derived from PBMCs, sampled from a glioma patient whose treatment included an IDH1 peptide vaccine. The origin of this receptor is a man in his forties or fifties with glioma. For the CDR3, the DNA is TGTGCCAGCAGCGTAGACGGACCCTATGGCTACACCTTC. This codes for CASSVDGPYGYTF.